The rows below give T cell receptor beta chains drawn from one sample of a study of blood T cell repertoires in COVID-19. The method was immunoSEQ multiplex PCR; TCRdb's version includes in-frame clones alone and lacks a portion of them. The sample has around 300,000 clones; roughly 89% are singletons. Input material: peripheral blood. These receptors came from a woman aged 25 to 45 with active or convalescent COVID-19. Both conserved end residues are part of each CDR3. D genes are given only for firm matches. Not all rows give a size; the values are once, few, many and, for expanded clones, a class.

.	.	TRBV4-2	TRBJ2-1	TGTGCCAGCAGCCAAGAAGGGGGTATCAGCTCCTACAATGAGCAGTTCTTC	CASSQEGGISSYNEQFF
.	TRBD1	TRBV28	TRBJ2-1	TGTGCCAGCAGCCGACAGGGCAAGGAGCAGTTCTTC	CASSRQGKEQFF
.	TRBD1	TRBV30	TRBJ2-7	TGTGCCTGGGACCCTCAGGGGGCGTCCTACGAGCAGTACTTC	CAWDPQGASYEQYF
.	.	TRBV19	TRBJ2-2	TGTGCCAGCACTGGGACTGCTCCCGGGGAGCTGTTTTTT	CASTGTAPGELFF
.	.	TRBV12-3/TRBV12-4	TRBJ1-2	TGTGCCAGCAGTTTAAACAGCGGAGTAGGCTACACCTTC	CASSLNSGVGYTF
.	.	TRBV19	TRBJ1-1	TGTGCCAGTAGCTCCGGGACAACTCATGCCGAAGCTTTCTTT	CASSSGTTHAEAFF
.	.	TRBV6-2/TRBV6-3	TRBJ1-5	TGTGCCAGCAGTCCATACTCTTTTTGGCCCCAGCATTTT	CASSPYSFWPQHF
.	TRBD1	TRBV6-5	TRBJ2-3	TGTGCCAGCAGTCACACAGGGGCTGGGACAGATACGCAGTATTTT	CASSHTGAGTDTQYF
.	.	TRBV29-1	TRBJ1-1	TGCAGCGCGTACAGGGCTAACACTGAAGCTTTCTTT	CSAYRANTEAFF
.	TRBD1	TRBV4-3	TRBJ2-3	TGCGCCAGCAGCCAAGATTATTCACCAGGGGGCGCATTAGATACGCAGTATTTT	CASSQDYSPGGALDTQYF
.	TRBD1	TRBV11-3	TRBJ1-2	TGTGCCAGCACCGACAGGGGGCCGGATGGCTACACCTTC	CASTDRGPDGYTF
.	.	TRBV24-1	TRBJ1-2	TGTGCCACCAGTGATTTTTCCGGGTCCGGCTACACCTTC	CATSDFSGSGYTF
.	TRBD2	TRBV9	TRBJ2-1	TGTGCCAGCAGCGTCGTTTTTACCGACCTAGCGGGGGGCAGGTCCTACAATGAGCAGTTCTTC	CASSVVFTDLAGGRSYNEQFF
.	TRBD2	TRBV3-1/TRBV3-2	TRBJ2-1	TGTGCCAGCAGCCAAGGGCAAACTAGCGGGGGGGGTGAGCAGTTCTTC	CASSQGQTSGGGEQFF
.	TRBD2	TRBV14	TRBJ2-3	TGTGCCAGCAGCTTTTGGCGGGGGGGCCGCGACACAGATACGCAGTATTTT	CASSFWRGGRDTDTQYF
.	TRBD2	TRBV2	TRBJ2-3	TGTGCCAGCAGGGCAAGCGGGGCAAGCACAGATACGCAGTATTTT	CASRASGASTDTQYF
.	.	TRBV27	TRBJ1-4	TGTGCCAGCAGTGCAATACAGGGTTCCTTAAACCCCGGTGGTGAAAAACTGTTTTTT	CASSAIQGSLNPGGEKLFF
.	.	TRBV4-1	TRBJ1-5	TGCGCCAGCAGCCAAGTGGGAGATTATAGCAATCAGCCCCAGCATTTT	CASSQVGDYSNQPQHF
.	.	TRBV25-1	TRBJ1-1	TGTGCCAGCAGTGCGACAGTTTCCATGAACACTGAAGCTTTCTTT	CASSATVSMNTEAFF
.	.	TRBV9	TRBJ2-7	TGTGCCAGCAACCCCTACGGAGGCAGCCTTTACGAGCAGTACTTC	CASNPYGGSLYEQYF
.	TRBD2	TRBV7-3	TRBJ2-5	TGTGCCAGCAGCTTAATGGGTAGCGGGGGCCCAGAGACCCAGTACTTC	CASSLMGSGGPETQYF
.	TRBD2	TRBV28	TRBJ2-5	TGTGCCAGCAGTATATGGACTAGCGGATTCCAAGAGACCCAGTACTTC	CASSIWTSGFQETQYF
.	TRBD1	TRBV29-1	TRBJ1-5	TGCAGCGTTTTAATACAGGGGGCGCCCGGCCAGCCCCAGCATTTT	CSVLIQGAPGQPQHF
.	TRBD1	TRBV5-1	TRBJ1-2	TGCGCCAGCAGCTTGGACAGGGGGGCGAACTATGGCTACACCTTC	CASSLDRGANYGYTF
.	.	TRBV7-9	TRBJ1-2	TGTGCCAGCAGCTCGGTGCCTCCCGGTAACGCAGGTGGCTACACCTTC	CASSSVPPGNAGGYTF
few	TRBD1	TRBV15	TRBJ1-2	TGTGCCACCCTACAGGGGTACTATGGCTACACCTTC	CATLQGYYGYTF
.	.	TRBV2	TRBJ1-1	TGTGCCAGCACCTTACAGGGGAACACTGAAGCTTTCTTT	CASTLQGNTEAFF
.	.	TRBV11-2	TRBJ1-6	TGTGCCAGCAGCTTCGGCCAGGGCGACTCACCCCTCCACTTT	CASSFGQGDSPLHF
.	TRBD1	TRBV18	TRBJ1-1	TGTGCCAGCTCACCACCGACAGGGGGTATTACTGAAGCTTTCTTT	CASSPPTGGITEAFF
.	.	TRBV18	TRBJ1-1	TGTGCCAGCTCACCATTCGACTGGAGGGCGAACACTGAAGCTTTCTTT	CASSPFDWRANTEAFF